The table lists the clone carrying this TCR beta chain with many counts. Its antigen remains unidentified. This record belongs to a study of molecular identifiers for immune sequencing clone quantification. The study's findings and limits: Jurkat TCR RNA spiked in from one cell reportedly remained identifiable amid approximately 970,000 naive cells.

V was shortened by 5 bases and J by 2 bases, with 22 bases between the two germline ends. There are 17 residues in the CDR3. The V gene's germline CDR1 is MDHEN and CDR2 SYDVKM. TCRdb re-analysed the PCR reads in MiXCR, keeping a single row per CDR3 protein. In the table there are about 300,000 distinct CDR3 sequences, about a fifth of which are singletons. The receptor was derived from a human donor in good health. Some libraries in this study had Jurkat cell RNA spiked in. The specimen was naive CD8+ T cells from blood, with Jurkat cell RNA spiked in. The subset here: FACS-sorted CD8+CD4-CCR7+CD45RA+ naive T cells. The chain recombines TRBV28 with TRBJ2-7; D not resolved. DNA of the CDR3: TGTGCCAGCAGTCCTCTTTGGTTCGCGGACCAACCCTACGAGCAGTACTTC. This gives the protein CASSPLWFADQPYEQYF.